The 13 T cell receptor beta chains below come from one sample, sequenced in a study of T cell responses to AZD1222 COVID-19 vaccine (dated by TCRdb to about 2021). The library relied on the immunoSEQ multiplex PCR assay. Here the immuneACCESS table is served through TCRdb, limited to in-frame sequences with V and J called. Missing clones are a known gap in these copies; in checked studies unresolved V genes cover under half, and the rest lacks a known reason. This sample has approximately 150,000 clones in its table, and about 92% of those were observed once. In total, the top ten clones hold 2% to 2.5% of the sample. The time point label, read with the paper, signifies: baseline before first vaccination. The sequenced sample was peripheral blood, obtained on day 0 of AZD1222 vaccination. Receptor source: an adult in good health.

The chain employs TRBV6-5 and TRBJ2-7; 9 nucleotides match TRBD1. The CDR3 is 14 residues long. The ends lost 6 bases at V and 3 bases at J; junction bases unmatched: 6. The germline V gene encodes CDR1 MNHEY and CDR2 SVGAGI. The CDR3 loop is CASRSLTGGYEQYF. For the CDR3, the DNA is TGTGCCAGCAGGTCGTTGACAGGGGGCTACGAGCAGTACTTC.

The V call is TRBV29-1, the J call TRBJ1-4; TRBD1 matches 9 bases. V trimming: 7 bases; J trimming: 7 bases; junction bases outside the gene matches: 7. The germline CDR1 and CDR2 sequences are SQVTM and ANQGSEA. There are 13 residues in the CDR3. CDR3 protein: CSGPGQGIEKLFF. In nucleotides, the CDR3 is TGCAGCGGGCCGGGACAGGGAATTGAAAAACTGTTTTTT.

The CDR3 DNA follows: TGTGCCAGCACCTTACCGGACAGTAATTCACCCCTCCACTTT. This sequence encodes CASTLPDSNSPLHF. This chain uses TRBV5-6 with TRBJ1-6; the D gene is possibly TRBD1 (6 bases). The ends were cut back, 6 bases at V and 6 bases at J, with 13 bases in the middle. Germline V gives CDR1 SGHDT, CDR2 YYEEEE. The length of the CDR3 is 14 residues.

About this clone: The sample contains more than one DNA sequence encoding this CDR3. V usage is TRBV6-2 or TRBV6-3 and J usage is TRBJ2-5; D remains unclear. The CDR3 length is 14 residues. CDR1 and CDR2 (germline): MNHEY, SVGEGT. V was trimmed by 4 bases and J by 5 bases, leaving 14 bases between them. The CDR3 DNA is TGTGCCAGCAGTTCCCCCCGCCGCCGGGAGACCCAGTACTTC. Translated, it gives CASSSPRRRETQYF.

CDR3 nucleotide sequence: TGTGCCAGCAGCTTAGCTCACACGGAATTAGATGGCTACACCTTC. It specifies CASSLAHTELDGYTF. The chain is built from TRBV7-9 and TRBJ1-2; D not resolved. There are 15 residues in the CDR3. V lost 0 bases to trimming and J lost 6 bases, with 14 bases between them. Germline V gives CDR1 SEHNR, CDR2 FQNEAQ (reference sequence).

CDR3 sequence: CAISDPGVATYEQYF. CDR3 DNA sequence: TGTGCCATCAGTGACCCCGGGGTAGCGACCTACGAGCAGTACTTC. The J gene is TRBJ2-7, the V gene TRBV10-3, with a weak D call TRBD2 (5 bases). This CDR3 has 15 residues. Germline V lookup: CDR1 ENHRY, CDR2 SYGVKD. Trimming cost V 3 bases and J 2 bases, with 14 bases left between them.

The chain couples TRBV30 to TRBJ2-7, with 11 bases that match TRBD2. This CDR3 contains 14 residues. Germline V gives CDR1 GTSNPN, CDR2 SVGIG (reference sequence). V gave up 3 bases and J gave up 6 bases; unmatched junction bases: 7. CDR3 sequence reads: CAWRTSGRLREQYF. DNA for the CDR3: TGTGCCTGGAGAACTAGCGGGAGATTGCGCGAGCAGTACTTC.

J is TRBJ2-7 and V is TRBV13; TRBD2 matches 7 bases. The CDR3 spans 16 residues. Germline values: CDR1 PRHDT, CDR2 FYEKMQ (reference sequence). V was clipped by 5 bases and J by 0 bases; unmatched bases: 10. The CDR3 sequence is CASSVYSGTTSYEQYF. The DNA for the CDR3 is TGTGCCAGCAGCGTCTATTCCGGGACTACCTCCTACGAGCAGTACTTC.

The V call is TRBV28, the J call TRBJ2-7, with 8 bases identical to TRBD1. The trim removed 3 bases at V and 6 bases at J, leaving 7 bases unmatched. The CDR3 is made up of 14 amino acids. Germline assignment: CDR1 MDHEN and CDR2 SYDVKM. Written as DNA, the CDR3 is TGTGCCAGCAGTTTTCGACAGGGGAGTTCCGAGCAGTACTTC. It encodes CASSFRQGSSEQYF.

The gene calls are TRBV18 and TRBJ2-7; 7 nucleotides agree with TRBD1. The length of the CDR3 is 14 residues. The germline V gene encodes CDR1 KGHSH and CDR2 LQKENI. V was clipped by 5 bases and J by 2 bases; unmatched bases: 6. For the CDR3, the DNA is TGTGCCAGCTCAGCCGGGACAGAGCCCTACGAGCAGTACTTC. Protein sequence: CASSAGTEPYEQYF.

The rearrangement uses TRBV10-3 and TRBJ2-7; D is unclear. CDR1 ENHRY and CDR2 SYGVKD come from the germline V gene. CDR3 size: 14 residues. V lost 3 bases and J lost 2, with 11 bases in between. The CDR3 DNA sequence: TGTGCCATCAGTGACGGAATTCAAGCCTACGAGCAGTACTTC. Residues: CAISDGIQAYEQYF.

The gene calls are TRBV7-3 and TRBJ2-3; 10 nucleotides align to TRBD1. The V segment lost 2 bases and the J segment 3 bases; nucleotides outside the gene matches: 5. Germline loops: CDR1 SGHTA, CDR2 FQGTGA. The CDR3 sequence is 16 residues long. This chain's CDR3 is CASSLLPGQGTDTQYF. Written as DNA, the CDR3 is TGTGCCAGCAGCTTACTCCCGGGACAGGGGACAGATACGCAGTATTTT.

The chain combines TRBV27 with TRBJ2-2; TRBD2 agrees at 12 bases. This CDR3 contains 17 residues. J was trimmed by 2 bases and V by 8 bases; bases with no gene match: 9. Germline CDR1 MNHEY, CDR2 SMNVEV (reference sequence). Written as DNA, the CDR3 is TGTGCCAGCGGGGTCCTAGCGGGAGGGGGAAACACCGGGGAGCTGTTTTTT. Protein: CASGVLAGGGNTGELFF.